Listed here are 21 T cell receptor beta chains from one sample, sequenced in a study of shared T cell receptors in the human thymus. Assay: immunoSEQ multiplex PCR; the TCRdb copy retains only in-frame clones and omits some. The sample includes roughly 410,000 clones, over 90% of them seen just once. Material: thymocytes. These receptors were taken from a human donor.

This chain connects TRBV19 to TRBJ1-2, with TRBD1 as a possible D gene (6 bases). The CDR3 has 12 amino acids. The germline V gene has CDR1 LNHDA and CDR2 SQIVND (reference sequence). The germline V and J ends were trimmed by 10 bases and 8 bases, with 17 bases remaining between them. The CDR3 loop is CATGEGVGGYTF. DNA for the CDR3: TGTGCCACAGGGGAGGGCGTCGGGGGCTACACCTTC.

This clone occurred once. CDR3 bases: TGTGCCAGCAGCGGCCGACCGATCGGGGCGAACACTGAAGCTTTCTTT. Residues: CASSGRPIGANTEAFF. The chain uses TRBV5-8 and TRBJ1-1, with D possibly being TRBD1 (5 bases). Between the trimmed V and J ends, which lost 4 bases and 1 base, there was a span of 17 bases. The germline CDR1 and CDR2 sequences are SGHTS and YDEGEE. The CDR3 is made up of 16 amino acids.

V gene TRBV19 combines with J gene TRBJ1-5; 8 bases are a match to TRBD1. J was trimmed by 9 bases and V by 1 base; bases with no gene match: 11. The CDR3 has 16 amino acids. The germline gives CDR1 LNHDA, CDR2 SQIVND (reference sequence). CDR3 amino acids: CASSIGGRGLDGPQHF. CDR3 bases: TGTGCCAGTAGTATAGGGGGCAGGGGGCTCGATGGGCCCCAGCATTTT.

The chain has TRBV4-2 and TRBJ2-1; TRBD2 agrees at 11 bases. This CDR3 is built from 19 residues. Germline V gives CDR1 LGHNA, CDR2 YNFKEQ. The ends lost 0 bases at V and 6 bases at J; junction bases unmatched: 13. Here the CDR3 reads CASSQDTVLAGVGGNEQFF. CDR3 in DNA: TGTGCCAGCAGCCAAGATACGGTACTAGCGGGAGTGGGCGGCAATGAGCAGTTCTTC.

This rearrangement joins TRBV9 to TRBJ1-1; no clear D gene. Germline assignment: CDR1 SGDLS and CDR2 YYNGEE. V was pared by 0 bases and J by 2 bases, with 14 bases between. The CDR3 loop spans 16 amino acids. Here the CDR3 reads CASSVAPAFHNTEAFF. DNA of the CDR3: TGTGCCAGCAGCGTAGCTCCAGCGTTTCATAACACTGAAGCTTTCTTT.

This chain links TRBV27 with TRBJ2-3, with 8 bases aligning to TRBD2. CDR1 and CDR2 from the germline V gene are MNHEY and SMNVEV (reference sequence). After removal of 2 bases from V and 4 bases from J, the junction contained 8 bases not matched to a gene. The CDR3 contains 16 residues. Here the CDR3 reads CASSLPPAGGADTQYF. The CDR3 DNA is TGTGCCAGCAGTTTACCACCCGCCGGGGGGGCAGATACGCAGTATTTT.

The chain combines TRBV5-6 with TRBJ1-3; unclear D gene. This CDR3 has 17 residues. Trimming took off 1 base at V and 0 bases at J, with 14 bases between the two ends. From germline, CDR1 is SGHDT and CDR2 YYEEEE. The CDR3, as DNA: TGTGCCAGCAGCTTGTTCCTGAGGTCCCTCTCTGGAAACACCATATATTTT. Protein: CASSLFLRSLSGNTIYF.

This rearrangement joins TRBV6-5 to TRBJ2-2; D unresolved. Germline CDR1 reads MNHEY; CDR2 reads SVGAGI. This CDR3 comprises 15 residues. The ends were cut back, 2 bases at V and 0 bases at J, with 7 bases in the middle. In DNA form, the CDR3 reads TGTGCCAGCAGTTACAGGGTTTCGAACACCGGGGAGCTGTTTTTT. This gives the protein CASSYRVSNTGELFF.

This rearrangement joins TRBV18 to TRBJ2-7, with 12 bases identical to TRBD2. Germline V lookup: CDR1 KGHSH, CDR2 LQKENI. The CDR3 sequence is 15 residues long. V gave up 5 bases and J gave up 5 bases; unmatched junction bases: 7. CDR3 amino acids: CASSFPGLAGHEQYF. DNA of the CDR3: TGTGCCAGCTCATTTCCGGGACTAGCGGGCCACGAGCAGTACTTC.

The V call is TRBV27, the J call TRBJ1-1; D is uncertain. The CDR3 runs to 16 residues. V was clipped by 2 bases and J by 1 base, with 14 bases between them. Per the germline V gene, CDR1 is MNHEY and CDR2 is SMNVEV (reference sequence). CDR3 region: CASSLLIGGGNTEAFF. CDR3 nucleotide sequence: TGTGCCAGCAGTTTACTAATTGGCGGAGGGAACACTGAAGCTTTCTTT.

The chain is built from TRBV5-1 and TRBJ2-1, with TRBD1 matching over 9 bases. V lost 4 bases and J lost 1; bases outside the gene matches: 6. Per the germline V gene, CDR1 is SGHRS and CDR2 is YFSETQ. The CDR3 spans 16 residues. Here the CDR3 reads CASSGGTGRSYNEQFF. CDR3 nucleotide sequence: TGCGCCAGCAGCGGGGGGACAGGGAGGTCCTACAATGAGCAGTTCTTC. Variable domain in full (rest from reference TRBV5-1 and TRBJ2-1): KAGVTQTPRYLIKTRGQQVTLSCSPISGHRSVSWYQQTPGQGLQFLFEYFSETQRNKGNFPGRFSGRQFSNSRSEMNVSTLELGDSALYLCASSGGTGRSYNEQFFGPGTRLTVL.

CDR3 DNA sequence: TGTGCCAGCAACTCCCCAGGGGCATCGGAAGCTTTCTTT. Its translation: CASNSPGASEAFF. V is TRBV7-9 and J is TRBJ1-1; possibly TRBD1 for D (6 bases). The germline V gene encodes CDR1 SEHNR and CDR2 FQNEAQ (reference sequence). The V end lost 7 bases, the J end lost 8 bases, and 17 bases lay between the germline ends. The CDR3 runs 13 residues.

The chain links TRBV11-2 to TRBJ2-7; 8 positions agree with TRBD2. Germline-derived CDR1 and CDR2 are SGHAT and FQNNGV. V lost 0 bases to trimming and J lost 6 bases; unmatched junction nucleotides: 13. The CDR3 is 17 amino acids. The CDR3 nucleotides are TGTGCCAGCAGCTTAGAAAGAGTGAGGCGGGAGGTTGGCGAGCAGTACTTC. It specifies CASSLERVRREVGEQYF. The variable domain in full, with the rest retrieved from reference TRBV11-2 and TRBJ2-7, is EAGVAQSPRYKIIEKRQSVAFWCNPISGHATLYWYQQILGQGPKLLIQFQNNGVVDDSQLPKDRFSAERLKGVDSTLKIQPAKLEDSAVYLCASSLERVRREVGEQYFGPGTRLTVT.

The chain uses TRBV27 and TRBJ2-1, with a weak D call TRBD2 (5 bases). V lost 3 bases to trimming and J lost 2 bases, with 26 bases between them. The CDR3 length is 20 residues. Germline V gene lookup returns CDR1 MNHEY and CDR2 SMNVEV (reference sequence). The CDR3 nucleotides are TGTGCCAGCAGTTTTAACCTTGGGGAGCCAGCGGACCTGCCCTACAATGAGCAGTTCTTC. Amino acid sequence: CASSFNLGEPADLPYNEQFF.

This chain connects TRBV27 to TRBJ1-4, with TRBD1 matching 10 bases. This CDR3 spans 16 amino acids. Germline loops: CDR1 MNHEY, CDR2 SMNVEV (reference sequence). V trimming: 2 bases; J trimming: 3 bases; junction bases outside the gene matches: 3. CDR3 residues: CASSLTGTGANEKLFF. The CDR3 DNA sequence: TGTGCCAGCAGTTTAACGGGGACAGGGGCTAATGAAAAACTGTTTTTT. Based on the CDR3 plus reference TRBV27 and TRBJ1-4, the full variable domain is EAQVTQNPRYLITVTGKKLTVTCSQNMNHEYMSWYRQDPGLGLRQIYYSMNVEVTDKGDVPEGYKVSRKEKRNFPLILESPSPNQTSLYFCASSLTGTGANEKLFFGSGTQLSVL.

The rearrangement joins TRBV19 to TRBJ2-1, with D perhaps TRBD1 or TRBD2 (5 bases each). The CDR3 loop spans 15 amino acids. The V end lost 7 bases, the J end lost 7 bases, and 20 bases lay between the germline ends. CDR1 LNHDA and CDR2 SQIVND come from the germline V gene (reference sequence). The CDR3 bases are TGTGCCAGTAATTGGGGCGAGGGGCATGAGAATGAGCAGTTCTTC. Its protein is CASNWGEGHENEQFF.

The J gene is TRBJ2-7, the V gene TRBV7-9, with D unclear. CDR1 and CDR2 from the germline V gene are SEHNR and FQNEAQ (reference sequence). The germline V and J ends were trimmed by 3 bases and 6 bases, with 12 bases remaining between them. The CDR3 is 13 residues long. The CDR3: CASSFGSLPEQYF. The CDR3 DNA follows: TGTGCCAGCAGCTTCGGCAGCCTCCCCGAGCAGTACTTC.

The rearrangement links TRBV5-6 to TRBJ2-5; 11 bases are a match to TRBD2. V lost 4 bases and J lost 2; bases outside the gene matches: 7. The CDR3 contains 16 residues. Germline CDR1 and CDR2: SGHDT and YYEEEE. The CDR3, as DNA: TGTGCCAGCAGCCGCCCCGGGACTAGCGGTCAAGAGACCCAGTACTTC. It yields the protein CASSRPGTSGQETQYF.

The chain combines TRBV19 with TRBJ2-3, with TRBD1 matching 7 bases. Germline V gene sequence: CDR1 LNHDA, CDR2 SQIVND (reference sequence). The V and J ends lost 5 bases and 0 bases, in that order; junction bases with no gene match: 11. The CDR3 has 17 amino acids. CDR3 in amino acids: CASSPRTGPISTDTQYF. CDR3 DNA: TGTGCCAGTAGTCCCCGGACAGGCCCCATTAGCACAGATACGCAGTATTTT.

The chain is built from TRBV23-1 and TRBJ1-3; possible D gene TRBD1, 5 bases. TRBV23-1 is classed as an ORF, of uncertain function. Trimming left V 7 bases short and J 1 base short, with 20 bases between. CDR3 length: 17 amino acids. CDR3 coding DNA: TGCGCCAGCACCCAACCGGGGAAGGGGAGTTCTGGAAACACCATATATTTT. Protein product: CASTQPGKGSSGNTIYF.

The V call is TRBV14, the J call TRBJ2-7; the D gene is possibly TRBD1 (5 bases). Trimming cost V 0 bases and J 6 bases, with 6 bases left between them. The CDR3 covers 12 residues. Germline CDR1 is SGHDN and CDR2 is FVKESK. The CDR3, as DNA: TGTGCCAGCAGCCAAGAGGGGCGCGAGCAGTACTTC. Translation: CASSQEGREQYF. Full variable domain (rest looked up from reference TRBV14 and TRBJ2-7): EAGVTQFPSHSVIEKGQTVTLRCDPISGHDNLYWYRRVMGKEIKFLLHFVKESKQDESGMPNNRFLAERTGGTYSTLKVQPAELEDSGVYFCASSQEGREQYFGPGTRLTVT.